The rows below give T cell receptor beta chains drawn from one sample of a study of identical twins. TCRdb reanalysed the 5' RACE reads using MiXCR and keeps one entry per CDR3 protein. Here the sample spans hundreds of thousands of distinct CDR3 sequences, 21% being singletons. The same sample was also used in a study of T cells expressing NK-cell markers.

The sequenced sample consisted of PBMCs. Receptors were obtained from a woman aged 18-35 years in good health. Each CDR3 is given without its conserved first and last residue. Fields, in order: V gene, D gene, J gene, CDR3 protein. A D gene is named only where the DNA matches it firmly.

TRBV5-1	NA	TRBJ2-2	ASSRTGTKNTGELF
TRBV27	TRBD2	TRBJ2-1	ASRLAVVGSYNEQF
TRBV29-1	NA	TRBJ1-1	SVEGTDTEAF
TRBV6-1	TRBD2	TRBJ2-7	ASSRGTSGVYEQY
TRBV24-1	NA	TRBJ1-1	ATSYGERTF
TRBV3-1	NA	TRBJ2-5	ASSPRLDSTQETQY
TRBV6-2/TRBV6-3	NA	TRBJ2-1	ASSYVPGEQF
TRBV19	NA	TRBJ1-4	ASTLTPGEKLF
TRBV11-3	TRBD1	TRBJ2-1	ASSKDGQGILYEQF
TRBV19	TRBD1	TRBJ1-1	ASSPRGQGMNTEAF
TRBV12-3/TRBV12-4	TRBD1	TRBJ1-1	ASSLTGANAAF
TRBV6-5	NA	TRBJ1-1	ASSYSVGSARTEAF
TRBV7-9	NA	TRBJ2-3	ASSLMSLTDTQY
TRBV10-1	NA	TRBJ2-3	ASGRNTDTQY
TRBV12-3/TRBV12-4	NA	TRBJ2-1	ASSTDSSSYNEQF
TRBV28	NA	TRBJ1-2	ASSLTGDRGTYGYT
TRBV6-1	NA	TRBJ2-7	ASRVSGTLSYEQY
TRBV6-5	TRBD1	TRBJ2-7	ASSYIGTGVYEQY
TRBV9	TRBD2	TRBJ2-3	ASSVEASGRRGTDTQY
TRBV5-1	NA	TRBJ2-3	ASSDGRTTDTQY
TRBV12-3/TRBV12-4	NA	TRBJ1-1	ASSLGLGTMNTEAF
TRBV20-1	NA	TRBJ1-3	SASGAGYGNTIY
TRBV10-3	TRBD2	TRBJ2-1	AISELAVPYNEQF
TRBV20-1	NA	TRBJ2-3	SARGGTSTDTQY
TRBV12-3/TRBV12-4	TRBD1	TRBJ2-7	ASSLTGGVEQY
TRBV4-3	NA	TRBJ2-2	ASSRQPATGELF
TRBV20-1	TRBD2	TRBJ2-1	SASRDSGGIYNEQF
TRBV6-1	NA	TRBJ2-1	ASTQGTYNEQF
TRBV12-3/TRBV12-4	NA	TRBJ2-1	ASSWRNEQF
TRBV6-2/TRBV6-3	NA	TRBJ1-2	ASKPSGVYGYT
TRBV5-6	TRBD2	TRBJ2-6	ASSDPFRGGVPGANVLT
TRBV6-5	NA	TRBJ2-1	ASSYVRGRYNEQF
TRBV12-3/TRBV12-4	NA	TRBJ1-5	ASSFLGRLNQPQH
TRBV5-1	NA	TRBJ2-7	ASSYQAYEQY
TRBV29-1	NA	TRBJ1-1	SVPTLGRWNTEAF
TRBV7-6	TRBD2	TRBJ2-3	ASSRAGGDTQY
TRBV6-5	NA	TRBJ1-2	ASSYARINYGYT
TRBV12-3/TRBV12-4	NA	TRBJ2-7	ASRPTSSGTVEGEQY
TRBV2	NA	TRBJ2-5	ASRLGAETQY
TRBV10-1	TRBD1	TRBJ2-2	ASRTGQDGELF
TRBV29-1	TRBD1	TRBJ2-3	SALEGQGATDTQY
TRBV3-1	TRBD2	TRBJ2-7	ASSPWAGVRYEQY
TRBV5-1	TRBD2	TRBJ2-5	ASSAPGLAGEGETQY
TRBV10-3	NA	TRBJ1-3	ATSPGSGNTIY
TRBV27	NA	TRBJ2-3	ASSPTGYSTDTQY
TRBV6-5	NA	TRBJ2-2	ASSYSESRVAGELF
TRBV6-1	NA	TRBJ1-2	ASSRHPRGGGYT
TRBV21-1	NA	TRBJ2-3	ASSTRTSGLPDTQY
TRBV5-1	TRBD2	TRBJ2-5	ASSRGGSEETQY
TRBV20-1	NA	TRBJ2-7	SAKNRPYEQY
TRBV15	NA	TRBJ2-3	ATSIKRTFTDTQY
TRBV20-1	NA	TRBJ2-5	SADRALGTQY
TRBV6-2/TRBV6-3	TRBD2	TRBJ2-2	ASSYSLAGDGNTGELF
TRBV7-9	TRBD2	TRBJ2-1	ASSQTSGSTDEQF